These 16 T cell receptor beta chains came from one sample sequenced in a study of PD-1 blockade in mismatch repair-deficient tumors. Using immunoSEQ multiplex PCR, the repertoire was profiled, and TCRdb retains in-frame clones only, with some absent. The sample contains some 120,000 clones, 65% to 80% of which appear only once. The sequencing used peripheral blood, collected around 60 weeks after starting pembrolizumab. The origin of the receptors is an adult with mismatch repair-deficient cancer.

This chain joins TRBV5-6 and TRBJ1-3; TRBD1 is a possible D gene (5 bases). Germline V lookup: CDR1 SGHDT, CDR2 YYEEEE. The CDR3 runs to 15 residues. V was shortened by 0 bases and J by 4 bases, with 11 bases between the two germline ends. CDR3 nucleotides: TGTGCCAGCAGCTTGGAAACAGGCTACGGAAACACCATATATTTT. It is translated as CASSLETGYGNTIYF.

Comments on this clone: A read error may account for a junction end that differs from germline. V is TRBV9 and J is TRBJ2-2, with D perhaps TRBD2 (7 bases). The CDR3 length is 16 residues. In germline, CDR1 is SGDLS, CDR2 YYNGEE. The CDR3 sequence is CASSVAAGAKTGELFF. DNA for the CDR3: TGTGCCAGCAGCGTAGCGGCGGGGGCGAAAACCGGGGAGCTGTTTTTT.

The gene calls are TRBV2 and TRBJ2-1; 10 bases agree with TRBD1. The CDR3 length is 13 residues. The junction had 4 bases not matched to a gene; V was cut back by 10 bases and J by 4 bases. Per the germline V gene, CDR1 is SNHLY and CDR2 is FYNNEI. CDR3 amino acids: CATGTGVYNEQFF. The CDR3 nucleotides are TGTGCCACCGGGACAGGGGTTTACAATGAGCAGTTCTTC.

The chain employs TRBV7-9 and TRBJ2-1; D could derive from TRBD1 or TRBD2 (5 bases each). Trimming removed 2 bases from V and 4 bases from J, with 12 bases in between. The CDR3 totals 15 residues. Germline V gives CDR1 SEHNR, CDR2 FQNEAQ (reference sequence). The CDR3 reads CASSLRGRGYNEQFF. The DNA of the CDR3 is TGTGCCAGCAGCTTAAGGGGTCGCGGGTACAATGAGCAGTTCTTC.

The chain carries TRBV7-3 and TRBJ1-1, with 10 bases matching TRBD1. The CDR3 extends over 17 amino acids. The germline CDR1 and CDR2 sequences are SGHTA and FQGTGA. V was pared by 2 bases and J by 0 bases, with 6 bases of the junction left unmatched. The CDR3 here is CASSLGPGQGMNTEAFF. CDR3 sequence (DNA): TGTGCCAGCAGCTTAGGCCCGGGACAGGGGATGAACACTGAAGCTTTCTTT.

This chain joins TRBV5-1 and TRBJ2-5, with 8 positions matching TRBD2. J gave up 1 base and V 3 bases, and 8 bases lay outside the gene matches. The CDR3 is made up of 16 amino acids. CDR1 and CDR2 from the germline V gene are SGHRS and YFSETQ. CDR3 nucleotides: TGCGCCAGCAGCTCCGGGAGGGCTAGCGGCCAAGAGACCCAGTACTTC. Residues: CASSSGRASGQETQYF.

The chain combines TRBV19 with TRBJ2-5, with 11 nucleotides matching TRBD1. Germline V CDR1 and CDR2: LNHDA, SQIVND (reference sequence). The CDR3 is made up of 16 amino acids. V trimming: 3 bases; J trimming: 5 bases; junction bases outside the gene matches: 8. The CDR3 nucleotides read TGTGCCAGTAGTATCTCAGGACAGGGGGCCCATGAGACCCAGTACTTC. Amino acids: CASSISGQGAHETQYF.

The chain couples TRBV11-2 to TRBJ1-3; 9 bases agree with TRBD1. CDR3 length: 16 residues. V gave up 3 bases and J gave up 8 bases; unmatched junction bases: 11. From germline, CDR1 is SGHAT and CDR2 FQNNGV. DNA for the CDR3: TGTGCCAGCAGCTTTGGGACAGGGAGCGTTGGCGACACCATATATTTT. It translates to CASSFGTGSVGDTIYF.

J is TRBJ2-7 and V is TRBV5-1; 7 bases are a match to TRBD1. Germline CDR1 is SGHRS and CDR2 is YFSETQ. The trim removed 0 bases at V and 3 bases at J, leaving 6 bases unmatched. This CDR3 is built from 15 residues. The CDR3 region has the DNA TGCGCCAGCAGCTTGGTAACAGGGGAAATCTACGAGCAGTACTTC. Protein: CASSLVTGEIYEQYF.

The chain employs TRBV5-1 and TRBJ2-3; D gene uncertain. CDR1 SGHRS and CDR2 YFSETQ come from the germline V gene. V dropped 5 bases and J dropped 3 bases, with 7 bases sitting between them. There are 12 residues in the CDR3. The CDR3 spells CASRLETDTQYF. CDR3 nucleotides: TGCGCCAGCAGGCTGGAAACAGATACGCAGTATTTT.

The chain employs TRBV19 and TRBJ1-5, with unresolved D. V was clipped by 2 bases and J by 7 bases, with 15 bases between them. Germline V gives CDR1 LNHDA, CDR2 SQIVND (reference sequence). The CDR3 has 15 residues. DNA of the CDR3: TGTGCCAGTAGTATACTCGAATTTCTTTCCCAGCCCCAGCATTTT. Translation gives CASSILEFLSQPQHF.

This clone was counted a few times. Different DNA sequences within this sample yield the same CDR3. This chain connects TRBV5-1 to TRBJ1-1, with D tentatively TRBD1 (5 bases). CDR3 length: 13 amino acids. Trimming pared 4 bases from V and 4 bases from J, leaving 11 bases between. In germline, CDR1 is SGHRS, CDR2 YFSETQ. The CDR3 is CASSLRGGTEAFF. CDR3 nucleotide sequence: TGCGCCAGCAGCCTGAGGGGAGGCACTGAAGCTTTCTTT. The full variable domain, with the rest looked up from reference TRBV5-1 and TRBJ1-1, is KAGVTQTPRYLIKTRGQQVTLSCSPISGHRSVSWYQQTPGQGLQFLFEYFSETQRNKGNFPGRFSGRQFSNSRSEMNVSTLELGDSALYLCASSLRGGTEAFFGQGTRLTVV.

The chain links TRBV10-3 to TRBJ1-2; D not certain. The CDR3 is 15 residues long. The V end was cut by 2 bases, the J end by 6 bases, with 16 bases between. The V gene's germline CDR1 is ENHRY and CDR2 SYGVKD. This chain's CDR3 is CAISEGGQRDDGYTF. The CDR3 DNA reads TGTGCCATCAGTGAGGGAGGGCAGAGAGACGATGGCTACACCTTC.

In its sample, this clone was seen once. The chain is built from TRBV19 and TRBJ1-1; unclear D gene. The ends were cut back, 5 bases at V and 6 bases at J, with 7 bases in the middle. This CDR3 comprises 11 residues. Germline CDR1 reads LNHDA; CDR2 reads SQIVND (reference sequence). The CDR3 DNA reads TGTGCCAGTAGTCTCGGGGCTGAAGCTTTCTTT. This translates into CASSLGAEAFF.

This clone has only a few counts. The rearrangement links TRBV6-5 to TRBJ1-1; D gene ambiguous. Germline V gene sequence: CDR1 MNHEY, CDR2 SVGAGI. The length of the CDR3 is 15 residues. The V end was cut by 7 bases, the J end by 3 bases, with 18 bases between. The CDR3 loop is CASNLGWAGDTEAFF. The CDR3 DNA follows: TGTGCCAGCAACCTGGGGTGGGCGGGTGACACTGAAGCTTTCTTT.

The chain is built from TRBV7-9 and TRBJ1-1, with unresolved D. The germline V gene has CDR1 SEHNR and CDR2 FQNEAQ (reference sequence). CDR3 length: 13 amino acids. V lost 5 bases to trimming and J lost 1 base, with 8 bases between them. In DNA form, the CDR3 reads TGTGCCAGCAGCCCACAACCGAACACTGAAGCTTTCTTT. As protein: CASSPQPNTEAFF.